This T cell receptor beta chain was captured by sequencing in a study of blood T cell repertoires in COVID-19. Study-level information: COVID-19 samples, acute and convalescent, were from the United States, Italy and Spain.

This table comes from immunoSEQ multiplex PCR, and its TCRdb copy is limited to in-frame clones, with some not included. The data contain 250,000 or so clones, around 87% of them singletons. With 4 bases removed from V and 3 bases from J, the gap between germline ends came to 11 bases. The CDR3 length is 14 residues. Germline V lookup: CDR1 MGHDK, CDR2 SYGVNS. This TCR came from an older woman with COVID-19, enrolled during active disease. The chain is built from TRBV25-1 and TRBJ2-3; D gene uncertain. The source material was peripheral blood. CDR3 protein: CASSAILVTDTQYF. In DNA form, the CDR3 reads TGTGCCAGCAGTGCCATCCTAGTGACAGATACGCAGTATTTT.